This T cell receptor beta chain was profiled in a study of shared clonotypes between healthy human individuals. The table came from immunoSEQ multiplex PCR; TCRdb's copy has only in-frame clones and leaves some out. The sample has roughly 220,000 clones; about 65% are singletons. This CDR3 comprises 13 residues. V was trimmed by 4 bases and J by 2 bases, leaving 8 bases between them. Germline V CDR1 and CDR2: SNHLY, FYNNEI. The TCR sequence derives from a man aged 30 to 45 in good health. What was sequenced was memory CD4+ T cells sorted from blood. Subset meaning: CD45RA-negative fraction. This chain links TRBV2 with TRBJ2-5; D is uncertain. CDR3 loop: CASSVRRQETQYF. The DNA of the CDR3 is TGTGCCAGCAGTGTTAGGCGGCAAGAGACCCAGTACTTC.